This T cell receptor (beta chain) was sequenced in a study of T cell responses to AZD1222 COVID-19 vaccine. This CDR3 has 17 residues. CDR1 is LGHNA, CDR2 YNFKEQ, per germline. Trimming cost V 0 bases and J 4 bases; bases outside gene matches: 7. To note about this clone: The antigen is not known.

Repertoires were generated with immunoSEQ multiplex PCR, while TCRdb's copy carries only in-frame clones and drops some. The sample holds roughly 180,000 clones, around 90% seen once. Study results and caveats: Vaccine-related CD4 TCRs covered spike, predominating at 160-218 and 743-854. Spike-specific TCR breadth and depth grew following two AZD1222 doses. It was only a handful of AZD1222 recipients who were seropositive at baseline.

The sequenced sample was peripheral blood, obtained on day 0 of AZD1222 vaccination. The origin of this receptor is an adult in good health. This sequence joins TRBV4-2 and TRBJ1-2; TRBD1 matches 11 bases. The DNA for the CDR3 is TGTGCCAGCAGCCAAGACCCGGGACAGGGGGTGGGCTATGGCTACACCTTC. As protein: CASSQDPGQGVGYGYTF.